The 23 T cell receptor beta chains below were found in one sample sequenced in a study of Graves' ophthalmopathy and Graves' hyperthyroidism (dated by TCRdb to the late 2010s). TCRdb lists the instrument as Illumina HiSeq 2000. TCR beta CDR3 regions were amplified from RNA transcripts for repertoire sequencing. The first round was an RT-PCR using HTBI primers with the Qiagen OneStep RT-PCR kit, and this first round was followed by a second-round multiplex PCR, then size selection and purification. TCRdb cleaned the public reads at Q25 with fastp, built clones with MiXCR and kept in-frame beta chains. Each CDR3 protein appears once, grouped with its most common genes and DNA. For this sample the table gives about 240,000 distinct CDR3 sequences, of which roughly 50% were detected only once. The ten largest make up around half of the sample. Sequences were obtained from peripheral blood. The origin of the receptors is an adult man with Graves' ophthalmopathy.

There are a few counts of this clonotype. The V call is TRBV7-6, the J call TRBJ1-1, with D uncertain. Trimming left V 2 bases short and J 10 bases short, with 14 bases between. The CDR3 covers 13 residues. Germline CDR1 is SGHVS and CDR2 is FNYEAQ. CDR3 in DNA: TGTGCCAGCAGCTTATCGGGTCCCACTACAGCTTTCTTT. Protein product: CASSLSGPTTAFF. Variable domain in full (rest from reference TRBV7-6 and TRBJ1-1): GAGVSQSPRYKVTKRGQDVALRCDPISGHVSLYWYRQALGQGPEFLTYFNYEAQQDKSGLPNDRFSAERPEGSISTLTIQRTEQRDSAMYRCASSLSGPTTAFFGQGTRLTVV.

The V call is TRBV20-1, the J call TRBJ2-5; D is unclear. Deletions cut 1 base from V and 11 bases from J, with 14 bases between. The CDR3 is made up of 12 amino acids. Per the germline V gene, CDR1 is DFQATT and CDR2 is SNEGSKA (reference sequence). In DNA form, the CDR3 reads TGCAGTGCTAGAGGTCTTTCAGATACGCAGTACTTC. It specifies CSARGLSDTQYF.

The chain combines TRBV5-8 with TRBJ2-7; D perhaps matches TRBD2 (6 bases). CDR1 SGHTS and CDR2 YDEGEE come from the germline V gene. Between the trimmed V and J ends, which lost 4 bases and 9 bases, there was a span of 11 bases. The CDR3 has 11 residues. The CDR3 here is CASSGMGGQYF. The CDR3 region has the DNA TGTGCCAGCAGCGGTATGGGGGGGCAGTACTTC.

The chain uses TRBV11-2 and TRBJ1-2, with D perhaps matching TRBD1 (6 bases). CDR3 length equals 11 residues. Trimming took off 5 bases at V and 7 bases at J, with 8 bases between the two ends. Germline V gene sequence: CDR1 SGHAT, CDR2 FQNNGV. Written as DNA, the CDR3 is TGTGCCAGCAGCGCAGGGGTTGGCTACACCTTC. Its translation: CASSAGVGYTF.

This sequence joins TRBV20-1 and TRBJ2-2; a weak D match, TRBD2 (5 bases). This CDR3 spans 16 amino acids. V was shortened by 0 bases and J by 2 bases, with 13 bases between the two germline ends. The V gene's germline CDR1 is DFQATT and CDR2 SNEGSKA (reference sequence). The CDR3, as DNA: TGCAGTGCTAGAGATGGACGTGGAGGCAACACCGGGGAGCTGTTTTTT. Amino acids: CSARDGRGGNTGELFF.

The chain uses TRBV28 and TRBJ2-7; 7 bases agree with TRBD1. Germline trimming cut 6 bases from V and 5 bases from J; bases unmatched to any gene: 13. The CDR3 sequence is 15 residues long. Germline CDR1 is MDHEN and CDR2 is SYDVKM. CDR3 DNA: TGTGCCAGCAGACCCAGTCCGACAGGGTCCCACGAGCAGTACTTC. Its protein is CASRPSPTGSHEQYF.

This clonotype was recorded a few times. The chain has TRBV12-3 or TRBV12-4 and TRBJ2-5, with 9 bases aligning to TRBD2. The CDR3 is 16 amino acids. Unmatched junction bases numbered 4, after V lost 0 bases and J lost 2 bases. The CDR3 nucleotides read TGTGCCAGCAGTTTAGCAGGTAGCGGGGGACAAGAGACCCAGTACTTC. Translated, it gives CASSLAGSGGQETQYF.

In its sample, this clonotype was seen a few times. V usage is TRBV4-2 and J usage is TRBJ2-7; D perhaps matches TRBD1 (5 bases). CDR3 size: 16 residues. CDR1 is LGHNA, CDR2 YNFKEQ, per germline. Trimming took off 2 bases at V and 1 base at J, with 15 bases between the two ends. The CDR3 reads CASSQLGQGVSYEQYF. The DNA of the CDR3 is TGTGCCAGCAGCCAACTTGGCCAGGGCGTATCCTACGAGCAGTACTTC.

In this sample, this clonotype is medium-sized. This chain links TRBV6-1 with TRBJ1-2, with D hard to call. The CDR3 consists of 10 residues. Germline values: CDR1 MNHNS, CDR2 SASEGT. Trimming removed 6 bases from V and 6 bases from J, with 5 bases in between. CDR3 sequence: CASREDGYTF. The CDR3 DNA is TGTGCCAGCAGGGAGGATGGCTACACCTTC.

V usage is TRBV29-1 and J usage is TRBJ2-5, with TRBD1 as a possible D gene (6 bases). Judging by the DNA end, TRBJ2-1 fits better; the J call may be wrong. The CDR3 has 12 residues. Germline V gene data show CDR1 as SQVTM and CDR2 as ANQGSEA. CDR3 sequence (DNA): TGCCCCGCAGGGGCGCCCTACAATGAGCAGTTCTTC. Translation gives CPAGAPYNEQFF.

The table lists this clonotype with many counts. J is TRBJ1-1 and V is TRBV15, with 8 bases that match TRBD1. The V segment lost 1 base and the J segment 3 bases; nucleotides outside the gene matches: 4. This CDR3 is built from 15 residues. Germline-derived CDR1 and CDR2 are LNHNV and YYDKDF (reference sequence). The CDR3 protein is CATSRARTGYTEAFF. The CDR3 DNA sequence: TGTGCCACCAGCAGAGCAAGGACAGGGTACACTGAAGCTTTCTTT.

The CDR3 loop is CASSDGLAGGYTF. The CDR3 region has the DNA TGTGCCAGCAGCGATGGACTAGCGGGGGGCTACACCTTC. The rearrangement uses TRBV7-9 and TRBJ1-2; D gene uncertain. The CDR3 loop spans 13 amino acids. V was trimmed by 5 bases and J by 8 bases, leaving 15 bases between them. The germline V gene has CDR1 SEHNR and CDR2 FQNEAQ (reference sequence).

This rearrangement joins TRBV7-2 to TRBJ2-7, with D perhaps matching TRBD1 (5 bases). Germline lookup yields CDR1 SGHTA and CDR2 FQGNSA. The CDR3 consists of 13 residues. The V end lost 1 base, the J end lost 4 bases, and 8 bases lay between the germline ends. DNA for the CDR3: TGTGCCAGCAGCTTAGTACGACAGTACGAGCAGTACTTC. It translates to CASSLVRQYEQYF.

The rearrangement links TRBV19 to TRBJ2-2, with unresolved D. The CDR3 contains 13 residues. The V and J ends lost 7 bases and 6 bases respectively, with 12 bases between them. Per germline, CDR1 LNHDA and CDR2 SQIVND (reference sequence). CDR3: CASMLGMAGELFF. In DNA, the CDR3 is TGTGCCAGTATGTTAGGAATGGCCGGGGAGCTGTTTTTT.

CDR3 DNA sequence: TGTGCCAGCAGTTTAAGGGAGTCCTACGAGCAGTACTTC. Translated, it gives CASSLRESYEQYF. The J gene is TRBJ2-7, the V gene TRBV12-3 or TRBV12-4, with TRBD2 as a possible D gene (5 bases). V lost 2 bases to trimming and J lost 1 base, with 6 bases between them. CDR3 length equals 13 residues.

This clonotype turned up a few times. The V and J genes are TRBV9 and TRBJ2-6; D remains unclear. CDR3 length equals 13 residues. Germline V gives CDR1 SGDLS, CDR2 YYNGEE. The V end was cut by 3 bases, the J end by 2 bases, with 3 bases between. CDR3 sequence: CASSGTGANVLTF. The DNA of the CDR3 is TGTGCCAGCAGCGGTACTGGGGCCAACGTCCTGACTTTC.

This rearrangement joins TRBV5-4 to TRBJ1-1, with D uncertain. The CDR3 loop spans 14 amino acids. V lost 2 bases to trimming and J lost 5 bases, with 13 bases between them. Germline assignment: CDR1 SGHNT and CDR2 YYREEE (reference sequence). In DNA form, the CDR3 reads TGTGCCAGCAGCTTAGACACTCTGGGGACTGAAGCTTTCTTT. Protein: CASSLDTLGTEAFF.

CDR3 in DNA: TGTGCCAGCAGTTTATCTAGCGGGGTCAGATACGAGCAGTACTTC. Translation gives CASSLSSGVRYEQYF. The V call is TRBV7-2, the J call TRBJ2-7; 9 bases map to TRBD2. In germline, CDR1 is SGHTA, CDR2 FQGNSA. This CDR3 is built from 15 residues. V was pared by 6 bases and J by 4 bases, with 10 bases of the junction left unmatched.

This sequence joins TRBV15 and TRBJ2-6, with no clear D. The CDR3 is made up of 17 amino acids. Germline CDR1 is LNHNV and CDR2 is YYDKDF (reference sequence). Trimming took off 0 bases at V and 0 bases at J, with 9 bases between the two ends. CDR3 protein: CATSRDRWSSGANVLTF. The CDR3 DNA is TGTGCCACCAGCAGAGATAGATGGAGCTCTGGGGCCAACGTCCTGACTTTC.

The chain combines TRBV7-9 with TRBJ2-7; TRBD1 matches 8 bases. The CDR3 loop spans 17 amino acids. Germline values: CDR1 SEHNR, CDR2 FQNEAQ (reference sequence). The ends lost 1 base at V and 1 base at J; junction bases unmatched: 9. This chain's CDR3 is CASSLVPRTGRSYEQYF. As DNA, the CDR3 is TGTGCCAGCAGCTTAGTCCCCCGGACAGGGAGGTCCTACGAGCAGTACTTC.

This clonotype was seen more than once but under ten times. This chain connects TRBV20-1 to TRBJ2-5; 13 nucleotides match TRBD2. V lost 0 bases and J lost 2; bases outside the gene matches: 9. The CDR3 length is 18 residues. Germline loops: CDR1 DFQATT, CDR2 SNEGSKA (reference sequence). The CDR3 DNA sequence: TGCAGTGCTAGAGACCTCGGACTAGCGGGAGTGAGACAAGAGACCCAGTACTTC. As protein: CSARDLGLAGVRQETQYF.

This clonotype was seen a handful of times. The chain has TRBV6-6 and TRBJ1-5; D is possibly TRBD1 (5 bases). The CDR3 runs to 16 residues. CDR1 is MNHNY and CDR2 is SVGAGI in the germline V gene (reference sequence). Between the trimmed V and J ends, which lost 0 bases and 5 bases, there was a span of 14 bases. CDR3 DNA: TGTGCCAGCAGTTACTCGATGGTAGGGGTGGATCAGCCCCAGCATTTT. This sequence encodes CASSYSMVGVDQPQHF.

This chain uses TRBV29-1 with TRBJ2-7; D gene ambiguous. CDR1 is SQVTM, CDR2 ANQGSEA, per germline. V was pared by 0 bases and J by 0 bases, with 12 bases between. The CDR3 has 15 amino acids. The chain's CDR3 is CSVEEPAGASYEQYF. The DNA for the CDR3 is TGCAGCGTTGAAGAGCCGGCAGGCGCCTCCTACGAGCAGTACTTC.